The rows below give T cell receptor beta chains drawn from one sample of a study of shared T cell receptors in the human thymus. TCRdb keeps only in-frame clones here, not all; method: immunoSEQ multiplex PCR. The table includes 700,000 or so clones, roughly 88% detected once. The sample was also linked to a second study, of human thymus T cells.

The material sequenced was thymocytes. Receptors were obtained from a girl in the first two years of life with a congenital heart defect. Both conserved end residues are part of each CDR3. Each record gives: V gene, J gene, CDR3 protein.

V gene: TRBV4-2; J gene: TRBJ1-5; CDR3 protein: CASSHLQAGTGGVQPQHF
V gene: TRBV27; J gene: TRBJ1-1; CDR3 protein: CASSPGVLNTEAFF
V gene: TRBV4-2; J gene: TRBJ2-1; CDR3 protein: CASSQHRGLAANNEQFF
V gene: TRBV11-2; J gene: TRBJ1-1; CDR3 protein: CASSLVRGETGTYTEAFF
V gene: TRBV27; J gene: TRBJ1-6; CDR3 protein: CASSLFFGAGYLSSYNSPLHF
V gene: TRBV5-1; J gene: TRBJ1-1; CDR3 protein: CASSPQGGGTEAFF
V gene: TRBV6-1; J gene: TRBJ1-2; CDR3 protein: CASSVGLPANYGYTF
V gene: TRBV10-2; J gene: TRBJ1-6; CDR3 protein: CASSILLRGSPLHF
V gene: TRBV9; J gene: TRBJ1-2; CDR3 protein: CASSVNPQGPAAFYGYTF
V gene: TRBV7-9; J gene: TRBJ2-1; CDR3 protein: CASSAEWGGYNEQFF
V gene: TRBV4-1; J gene: TRBJ1-5; CDR3 protein: CASSRWGANQPQHF
V gene: TRBV5-1; J gene: TRBJ2-1; CDR3 protein: CASSLPRGDSYNEQFF
V gene: TRBV5-4; J gene: TRBJ1-6; CDR3 protein: CASSAGTGLSSGNSPLHF
V gene: TRBV18; J gene: TRBJ1-2; CDR3 protein: CASSPDRNYGYTF
V gene: TRBV5-1; J gene: TRBJ2-5; CDR3 protein: CASSLPSTGHPQETQYF
V gene: TRBV21-1; J gene: TRBJ1-2; CDR3 protein: CASPDAGDYGYTF
V gene: TRBV6-1; J gene: TRBJ1-1; CDR3 protein: CASSEVSSGGNTEAFF
V gene: TRBV28; J gene: TRBJ1-1; CDR3 protein: CASRTGDEEAFF
V gene: TRBV5-6; J gene: TRBJ1-1; CDR3 protein: CASSLVDTQLAFF
V gene: TRBV7-7; J gene: TRBJ1-6; CDR3 protein: CASSSGQGASPLHF
V gene: TRBV6-1; J gene: TRBJ2-2; CDR3 protein: CASRASGANTGELFF
V gene: TRBV5-1; J gene: TRBJ2-2; CDR3 protein: CASSLFGGDTGELFF
V gene: TRBV7-9; J gene: TRBJ1-2; CDR3 protein: CASSTGGECGYTF
V gene: TRBV11-2; J gene: TRBJ2-1; CDR3 protein: CASKLAGDNEQFF
V gene: TRBV7-2; J gene: TRBJ2-1; CDR3 protein: CASSPSGGGPDEQFF
V gene: TRBV18; J gene: TRBJ1-5; CDR3 protein: CASSTGTGANQPQHF
V gene: TRBV6-5; J gene: TRBJ2-5; CDR3 protein: CASSSAGGLQETQYF
V gene: TRBV23-1; J gene: TRBJ1-6; CDR3 protein: CASSQSEAGPFDSPLHF
V gene: TRBV9; J gene: TRBJ1-1; CDR3 protein: CASSVGGRGGNTEAFF
V gene: TRBV14; J gene: TRBJ1-1; CDR3 protein: CASSQDIYGGPTEAFF
V gene: TRBV6-1; J gene: TRBJ1-2; CDR3 protein: CAILIIQGSPGGYTF
V gene: TRBV7-3; J gene: TRBJ2-3; CDR3 protein: CASSLKGTLSGGTQTTDTQYF
V gene: TRBV6-5; J gene: TRBJ1-1; CDR3 protein: CASSPHPSTTEAFF
V gene: TRBV2; J gene: TRBJ2-1; CDR3 protein: CASSEVTSGGSSYNEQFF
V gene: TRBV7-3; J gene: TRBJ1-1; CDR3 protein: CASSRTRHTEAFF
V gene: TRBV5-1; J gene: TRBJ1-2; CDR3 protein: CASSTNRDRDHYGYTF
V gene: TRBV9; J gene: TRBJ1-1; CDR3 protein: CASSEEGGGSPYTEAFF
V gene: TRBV10-2; J gene: TRBJ2-6; CDR3 protein: CASSEPGSGANVLTF
V gene: TRBV23-1; J gene: TRBJ1-2; CDR3 protein: CASSQSTGTGGLLYGYTF
V gene: TRBV5-5; J gene: TRBJ2-1; CDR3 protein: CASSFRRGGSKEQFF